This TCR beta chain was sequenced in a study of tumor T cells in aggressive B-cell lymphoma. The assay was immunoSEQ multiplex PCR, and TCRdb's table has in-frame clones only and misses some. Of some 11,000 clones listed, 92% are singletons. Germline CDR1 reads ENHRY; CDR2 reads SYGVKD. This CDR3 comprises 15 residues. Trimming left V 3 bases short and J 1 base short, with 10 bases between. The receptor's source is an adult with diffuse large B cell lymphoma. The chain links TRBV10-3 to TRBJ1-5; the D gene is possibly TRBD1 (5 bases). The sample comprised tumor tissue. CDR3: CAISELRGSNQPQHF. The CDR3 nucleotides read TGTGCCATCAGTGAATTAAGGGGAAGCAATCAGCCCCAGCATTTT.